These T cell receptor beta chains were read from a single sample in a study of OX40 agonist ivuxolimab in advanced cancers. The repertoire was sequenced with immunoSEQ multiplex PCR; TCRdb's copy has only in-frame clones and lacks some. This sample has 60,000 to 85,000 clones, with around 83% found just once. The source was CD4+ or CD8+ T cells sorted from blood, collected in a trial of the OX40 agonist ivuxolimab. These receptors were obtained from an adult with an advanced solid tumor such as melanoma, head and neck, liver or kidney cancer. CDR3s include the opening cysteine and the closing phenylalanine or tryptophan. Fields, in order: J gene, clone size, D gene, V gene, CDR3 length, CDR3 DNA, CDR3 protein. The D gene is left open where the match is weak. Not all rows give a size; the values are once, few, many and, for expanded clones, a class.

J: TRBJ2-7; size: -; D: -; V: TRBV20-1; length: 11; DNA: TGCAGTGCACAACAGGGTAACGAGCAGTACTTC; CDR3: CSAQQGNEQYF
J: TRBJ2-3; size: -; D: -; V: TRBV12-5; length: 12; DNA: TGTGCTAGTGGTTTTCGGGAAGATACGCAGTATTTT; CDR3: CASGFREDTQYF
J: TRBJ2-7; size: -; D: -; V: TRBV11-2; length: 14; DNA: TGTGCCAGCAGCTTATTACGGGGATCCTACGAGCAGTACTTC; CDR3: CASSLLRGSYEQYF
J: TRBJ2-3; size: -; D: TRBD2; V: TRBV11-3; length: 14; DNA: TGTGCCAGCAGAGAGGGACTAGCGGGTGATACGCAGTATTTT; CDR3: CASREGLAGDTQYF
J: TRBJ1-2; size: -; D: TRBD1; V: TRBV5-8; length: 17; DNA: TGTGCCAGCAGCCTGGGGACAGGGGGCTCCTTCAACTATGGCTACACCTTC; CDR3: CASSLGTGGSFNYGYTF
J: TRBJ1-2; size: -; D: TRBD1; V: TRBV28; length: 15; DNA: TGTGCCAGCGCCGGGACAGGCACCGCTAACTATGGCTACACCTTC; CDR3: CASAGTGTANYGYTF
J: TRBJ2-7; size: once; D: -; V: TRBV5-4; length: 15; DNA: TGTGCCAGCAGCTTTGGCGGGGGCGTCACCTACGAGCAGTACTTC; CDR3: CASSFGGGVTYEQYF
J: TRBJ2-7; size: -; D: TRBD1; V: TRBV7-2; length: 15; DNA: TGTGCCAGCAGCTTAGTTGAAGGACAGGGGAACGAGCAGTACTTC; CDR3: CASSLVEGQGNEQYF
J: TRBJ2-7; size: -; D: TRBD2; V: TRBV4-1; length: 15; DNA: TGCGCCAGCAGCTACACTAGCGGGGGCCCCTACGAGCAGTACTTC; CDR3: CASSYTSGGPYEQYF
J: TRBJ2-7; size: once; D: TRBD1; V: TRBV2; length: 12; DNA: TGTGCCAGCCGGGACAGGGCGACCGAGCAGTACTTC; CDR3: CASRDRATEQYF
J: TRBJ1-3; size: -; D: -; V: TRBV21-1; length: 17; DNA: TGTGCCAGCAGCAAAGAGTACGGGGGCGCAACGGGAAACACCATATATTTT; CDR3: CASSKEYGGATGNTIYF
J: TRBJ2-3; size: -; D: -; V: TRBV5-4; length: 17; DNA: TGTGCCAGCAGCCACATGTTGGACTTCGATAGCACAGATACGCAGTATTTT; CDR3: CASSHMLDFDSTDTQYF
J: TRBJ2-1; size: -; D: -; V: TRBV30; length: 13; DNA: TGTGCCTGCTTCGGGTCTCGGGGGAATGAGCAGTTCTTC; CDR3: CACFGSRGNEQFF
J: TRBJ2-3; size: -; D: -; V: TRBV6-1; length: 14; DNA: TGTGCCAGCAGTGAAGTTTCAACGACAGATACGCAGTATTTT; CDR3: CASSEVSTTDTQYF
J: TRBJ2-1; size: -; D: TRBD2; V: TRBV18; length: 13; DNA: TGTGCCAGCGTAGCGGGGGCCGACAATGAGCAGTTCTTC; CDR3: CASVAGADNEQFF
J: TRBJ1-3; size: -; D: TRBD1; V: TRBV7-9; length: 15; DNA: TGTGCCAGCAGCCCGACAGGGGCTTTGGGAAACACCATATATTTT; CDR3: CASSPTGALGNTIYF
J: TRBJ1-5; size: -; D: -; V: TRBV7-8; length: 15; DNA: TGTGCCAGCAGCTCGGGACGGGTTAGCAATCAGCCCCAGCATTTT; CDR3: CASSSGRVSNQPQHF
J: TRBJ2-7; size: -; D: -; V: TRBV2; length: 13; DNA: TGTGCCAGCAGCGGAACTCTTCCCTACGAGCAGTACTTC; CDR3: CASSGTLPYEQYF
J: TRBJ1-2; size: -; D: TRBD1; V: TRBV6-1; length: 15; DNA: TGTGCCAGCAACCGGGACAGGGGCTCCAACTATGGCTACACCTTC; CDR3: CASNRDRGSNYGYTF
J: TRBJ1-2; size: -; D: -; V: TRBV6-1; length: 15; DNA: TGTGCCAGCAGTGGGGCAGGTTTAGCTAACTATGGCTACACCTTC; CDR3: CASSGAGLANYGYTF
J: TRBJ2-7; size: once; D: TRBD1; V: TRBV6-1; length: 13; DNA: TGTGCCAGCAGCAGGGGGAGCTCCTACGAGCAGTACTTC; CDR3: CASSRGSSYEQYF
J: TRBJ1-5; size: -; D: TRBD1; V: TRBV7-2; length: 16; DNA: TGTGCCAGCAGCTTACAGGAGACAGGGGTCAATCAGCCCCAGCATTTT; CDR3: CASSLQETGVNQPQHF
J: TRBJ1-2; size: -; D: -; V: TRBV5-6; length: 14; DNA: TGTGCCAGCAGCTTCCCCCTTCGCCTGGATGGCTACACCTTC; CDR3: CASSFPLRLDGYTF
J: TRBJ1-4; size: -; D: TRBD1; V: TRBV28; length: 16; DNA: TGTGCCAGCAGTAAGCCTCGACAGGGTGGTAGGGAAAAACTGTTTTTT; CDR3: CASSKPRQGGREKLFF
J: TRBJ1-4; size: once; D: -; V: TRBV27; length: 13; DNA: TGTGCCAGCAGTCCCACCCTGGGGGAAAAACTGTTTTTT; CDR3: CASSPTLGEKLFF
J: TRBJ1-2; size: -; D: -; V: TRBV29-1; length: 8; DNA: TGCAGCGCCTATGGCTACACCTTC; CDR3: CSAYGYTF
J: TRBJ2-7; size: -; D: -; V: TRBV6-6; length: 13; DNA: TGTGCCAGCTTAGACAGGACCTCCTACGAGCAGTACTTC; CDR3: CASLDRTSYEQYF
J: TRBJ2-5; size: -; D: TRBD1; V: TRBV6-5; length: 14; DNA: TGTGCCAGCAGTCGTACAGGGGGCTGGGAGACCCAGTACTTC; CDR3: CASSRTGGWETQYF